This entry lists 14 T cell receptor beta chains sequenced from one sample in a study of blood T cell repertoires in COVID-19. Using immunoSEQ multiplex PCR, the repertoire was profiled, and TCRdb retains in-frame clones only, with some absent. The sample has about 280,000 clones, about four fifths seen once; the top ten hold approximately 10%. The sequenced material came from peripheral blood. The receptors were gathered from a woman aged 45-59 years who had recovered from COVID-19.

This chain uses TRBV5-1 with TRBJ2-7; 15 bases are a match to TRBD2. This CDR3 is built from 17 residues. V lost 4 bases to trimming and J lost 0 bases; unmatched junction nucleotides: 5. The germline V gene has CDR1 SGHRS and CDR2 YFSETQ. Written as DNA, the CDR3 is TGCGCCAGCAGCATGGGACTAGCGGGAGGCCCCTCCTACGAGCAGTACTTC. Its protein product is CASSMGLAGGPSYEQYF.

V gene TRBV28 combines with J gene TRBJ1-2; 8 nucleotides match TRBD1. The J segment lost 7 bases and the V segment lost 7 bases, leaving 8 bases of the junction unmatched. The CDR3 covers 13 residues. Germline V gives CDR1 MDHEN, CDR2 SYDVKM. In DNA form, the CDR3 reads TGTGCCAGCAAGGATGGACAGGGCGGTGGCTACACCTTC. Its protein is CASKDGQGGGYTF.

V is TRBV5-1 and J is TRBJ2-3; 7 positions agree with TRBD1. Germline V gives CDR1 SGHRS, CDR2 YFSETQ. V was clipped by 9 bases and J by 2 bases; unmatched bases: 6. The CDR3 length is 13 residues. The CDR3 is CATQDRDTDTQYF. The CDR3 region has the DNA TGCGCCACCCAAGACAGGGACACAGATACGCAGTATTTT.

The genes are TRBV19 and TRBJ2-1, with D hard to call. The CDR3 length is 13 residues. Trimming left V 5 bases short and J 8 bases short, with 13 bases between. Germline-derived CDR1 and CDR2 are LNHDA and SQIVND (reference sequence). This CDR3 is CASSASLVHEQFF. The CDR3, as DNA: TGTGCCAGTAGTGCATCCCTAGTGCATGAGCAGTTCTTC.

The chain recombines TRBV15 with TRBJ1-1; D is unresolved. The CDR3 has 16 residues. Per the germline V gene, CDR1 is LNHNV and CDR2 is YYDKDF (reference sequence). V lost 4 bases and J lost 0, with 15 bases in between. The CDR3 spells CATSKEGPNLNTEAFF. The CDR3 nucleotides read TGTGCCACCAGCAAAGAGGGCCCAAATTTGAACACTGAAGCTTTCTTT.

This chain joins TRBV4-2 and TRBJ1-5; possibly TRBD1 for D (5 bases). The CDR3 loop spans 14 amino acids. Germline lookup yields CDR1 LGHNA and CDR2 YNFKEQ. V was shortened by 0 bases and J by 4 bases, with 7 bases between the two germline ends. The CDR3 reads CASSQEKGNQPQHF. CDR3 nucleotides: TGTGCCAGCAGCCAAGAAAAGGGGAATCAGCCCCAGCATTTT.

Of note for this clone: The junction does not match germline at one end; this may be a read error. The rearrangement uses TRBV11-2 and TRBJ2-7, with 8 bases matching TRBD1. CDR1 is SGHAT and CDR2 is FQNNGV in the germline V gene. The CDR3 contains 12 residues. The CDR3 region has the DNA TGTGCCAGCAGCCTATCGGTGGGACAGGCCGAGTTC. Residues: CASSLSVGQAEF.

CDR3: CASSLWGPGETQYF. For the CDR3, the DNA is TGTGCCAGCAGTTTATGGGGCCCAGGAGAGACCCAGTACTTC. The rearrangement joins TRBV27 to TRBJ2-5; a possible D gene is TRBD1 (5 bases). Per germline, CDR1 MNHEY and CDR2 SMNVEV (reference sequence). The length of the CDR3 is 14 residues. V lost 1 base and J 4 bases, leaving 10 bases between the germline ends.

This rearrangement joins TRBV7-8 to TRBJ2-1; D possibly corresponds to TRBD2 (6 bases). CDR3 length equals 13 residues. CDR1 is SGHVS and CDR2 is FQNEAQ in the germline V gene. V gave up 5 bases and J gave up 5 bases, with 10 bases separating them. CDR3 residues: CASSLRGNNEQFF. In DNA, the CDR3 is TGTGCCAGCAGCCTTCGGGGGAACAATGAGCAGTTCTTC.

The chain uses TRBV7-2 and TRBJ2-2; 9 positions agree with TRBD2. The germline gives CDR1 SGHTA, CDR2 FQGNSA. The CDR3 has 15 residues. The junction had 5 bases not matched to a gene; V was cut back by 5 bases and J by 4 bases. Written as DNA, the CDR3 is TGTGCCAGCAGCACCCGCGGGGGGGCCACCGGGGAGCTGTTTTTT. Its translation: CASSTRGGATGELFF.

J is TRBJ2-2 and V is TRBV6-2 or TRBV6-3; 7 positions match TRBD1. The germline CDR1 and CDR2 sequences are MNHEY and SVGEGT. Trimming cost V 2 bases and J 6 bases; bases outside gene matches: 6. The CDR3 is 15 residues long. The CDR3 DNA reads TGTGCCAGCAGTTACGACAGGGTTTATGCCGGGGAGCTGTTTTTT. It is translated as CASSYDRVYAGELFF.

This chain connects TRBV23-1 to TRBJ2-7; 9 bases fit TRBD1. TRBV23-1 is noted as an ORF with a role that remains uncertain. The CDR3 sequence is 16 residues long. V lost 0 bases to trimming and J lost 2 bases; unmatched junction nucleotides: 5. CDR3 DNA: TGCGCCAGCAGTCAATCGGGGACAGGGAGGACCTACGAGCAGTACTTC. Protein: CASSQSGTGRTYEQYF.

The chain combines TRBV11-2 with TRBJ2-6, with D possibly matching TRBD1 (6 bases). The CDR3 consists of 15 residues. Germline V gene sequence: CDR1 SGHAT, CDR2 FQNNGV. V was pared by 2 bases and J by 4 bases, with 9 bases between. The CDR3 loop reads CASSLTGSGANVLTF. For the CDR3, the DNA is TGTGCCAGCAGCTTAACAGGGTCCGGGGCCAACGTCCTGACTTTC. Combining the CDR3 with reference TRBV11-2 and TRBJ2-6 gives the whole variable domain EAGVAQSPRYKIIEKRQSVAFWCNPISGHATLYWYQQILGQGPKLLIQFQNNGVVDDSQLPKDRFSAERLKGVDSTLKIQPAKLEDSAVYLCASSLTGSGANVLTFGAGSRLTVL.

The chain links TRBV18 to TRBJ1-5; D possibly corresponds to TRBD1 (5 bases). V dropped 0 bases and J dropped 2 bases, with 8 bases sitting between them. Germline V gene data show CDR1 as KGHSH and CDR2 as LQKENI. The CDR3 length is 15 residues. CDR3: CASSPPGRGNQPQHF. As DNA, the CDR3 is TGTGCCAGCTCACCACCGGGCAGGGGCAATCAGCCCCAGCATTTT.